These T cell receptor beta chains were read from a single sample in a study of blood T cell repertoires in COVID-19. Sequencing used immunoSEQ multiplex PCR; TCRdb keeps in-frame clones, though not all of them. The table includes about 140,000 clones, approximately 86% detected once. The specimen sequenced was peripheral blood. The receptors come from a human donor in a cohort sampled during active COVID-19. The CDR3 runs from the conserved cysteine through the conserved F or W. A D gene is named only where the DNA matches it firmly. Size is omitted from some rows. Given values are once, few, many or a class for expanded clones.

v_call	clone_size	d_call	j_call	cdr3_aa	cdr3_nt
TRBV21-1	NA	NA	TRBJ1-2	CASSKKGTPTDGYTF	TGTGCCAGCAGCAAAAAAGGGACTCCCACCGATGGCTACACCTTC
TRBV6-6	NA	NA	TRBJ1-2	CAALTRQDGYTF	TGTGCCGCCCTTACCCGGCAGGATGGCTACACCTTC
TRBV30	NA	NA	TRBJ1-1	CAYDGRTEAFF	TGTGCCTATGACGGGAGAACTGAAGCTTTCTTT
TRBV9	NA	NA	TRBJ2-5	CASSVGWGGRETQYF	TGTGCCAGCAGCGTAGGATGGGGGGGGCGAGAGACCCAGTACTTC
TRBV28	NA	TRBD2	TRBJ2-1	CASNGEGDEQFF	TGTGCCAGCAATGGGGAGGGAGATGAGCAGTTCTTC
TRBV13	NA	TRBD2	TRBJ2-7	CASSPPSGGATYEQYF	TGTGCCAGCAGCCCCCCTAGCGGGGGGGCAACCTACGAGCAGTACTTC
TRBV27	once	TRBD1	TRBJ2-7	CASTPVGTGGDEQYF	TGTGCCAGCACCCCCGTCGGGACAGGGGGCGACGAGCAGTACTTC
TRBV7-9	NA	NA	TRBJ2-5	CASSLTPGKETQYF	TGTGCCAGCAGCCTCACGCCAGGGAAAGAGACCCAGTACTTC
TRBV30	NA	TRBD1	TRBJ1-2	CAWRSGGAYGYTF	TGTGCCTGGAGATCAGGGGGCGCCTATGGCTACACCTTC
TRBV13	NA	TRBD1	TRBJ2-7	CASSRWTGLNYEQYF	TGTGCCAGCAGCCGGTGGACAGGGTTAAACTACGAGCAGTACTTC
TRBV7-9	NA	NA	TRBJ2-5	CASSDPAGWETQYF	TGTGCCAGCAGCGATCCTGCGGGTTGGGAGACCCAGTACTTC
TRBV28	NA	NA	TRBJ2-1	CASSLSPGGSSYNEQFF	TGTGCCAGCAGTTTGTCCCCCGGGGGAAGCTCCTACAATGAGCAGTTCTTC
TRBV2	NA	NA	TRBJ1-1	CASSEGWVQGRNTEAFF	TGTGCCAGCAGTGAAGGTTGGGTGCAGGGGAGGAACACTGAAGCTTTCTTT
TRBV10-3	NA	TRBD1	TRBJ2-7	CAISEWETGTVHEQYF	TGTGCCATCAGTGAGTGGGAGACAGGGACCGTCCACGAGCAGTACTTC
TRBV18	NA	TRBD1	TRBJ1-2	CASSTGGIPYGYTF	TGTGCCAGCTCCACAGGGGGCATCCCATATGGCTACACCTTC